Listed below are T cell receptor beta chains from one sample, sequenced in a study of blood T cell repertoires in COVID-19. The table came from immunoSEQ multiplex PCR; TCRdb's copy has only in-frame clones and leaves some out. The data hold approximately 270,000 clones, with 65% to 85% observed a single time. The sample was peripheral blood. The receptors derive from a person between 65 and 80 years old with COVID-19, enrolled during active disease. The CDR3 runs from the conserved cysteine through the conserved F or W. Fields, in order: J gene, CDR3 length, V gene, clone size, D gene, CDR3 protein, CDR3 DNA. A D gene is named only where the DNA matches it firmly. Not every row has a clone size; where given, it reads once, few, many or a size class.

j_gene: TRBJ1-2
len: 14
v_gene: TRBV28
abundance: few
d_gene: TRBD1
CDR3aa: CASSLRQGPYGYTF
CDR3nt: TGTGCCAGCAGTTTACGACAGGGGCCCTATGGCTACACCTTC

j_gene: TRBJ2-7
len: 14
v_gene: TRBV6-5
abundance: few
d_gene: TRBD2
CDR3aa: CASSLSGNIYEQYF
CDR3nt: TGTGCCAGCAGCCTTAGCGGGAATATCTACGAGCAGTACTTC

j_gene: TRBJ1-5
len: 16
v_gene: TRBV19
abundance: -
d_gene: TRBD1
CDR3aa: CASSLQGANGNQPQHF
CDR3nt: TGTGCCAGTAGTTTACAGGGGGCTAACGGCAATCAGCCCCAGCATTTT

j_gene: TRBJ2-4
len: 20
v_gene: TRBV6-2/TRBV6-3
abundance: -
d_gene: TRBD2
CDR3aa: CASSPLVSSGGILAKNIQYF
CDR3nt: TGTGCCAGCAGCCCCCTGGTTTCTAGCGGGGGAATCCTAGCCAAAAACATTCAGTACTTC

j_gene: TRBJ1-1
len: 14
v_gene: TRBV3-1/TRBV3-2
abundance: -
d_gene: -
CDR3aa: CASSQRITGAEAFF
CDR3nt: TGTGCCAGCAGCCAAAGGATCACAGGTGCGGAAGCTTTCTTT

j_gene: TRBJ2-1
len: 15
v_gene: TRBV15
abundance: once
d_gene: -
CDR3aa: CATDQRRKGSNEQFF
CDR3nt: TGTGCCACCGATCAGCGGCGCAAAGGGTCCAATGAGCAGTTCTTC

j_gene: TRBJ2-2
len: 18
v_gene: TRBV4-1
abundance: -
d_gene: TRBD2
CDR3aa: CASSQDPSGGMNTGELFF
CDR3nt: TGCGCCAGCAGCCAAGATCCTAGCGGGGGGATGAACACCGGGGAGCTGTTTTTT

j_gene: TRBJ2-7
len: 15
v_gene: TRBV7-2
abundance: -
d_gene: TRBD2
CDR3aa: CASSLEAGGPNEQYF
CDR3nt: TGTGCCAGCAGCTTAGAGGCGGGAGGTCCCAACGAGCAGTACTTC

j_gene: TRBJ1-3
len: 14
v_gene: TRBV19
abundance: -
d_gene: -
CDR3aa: CASNGIISGNTIYF
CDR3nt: TGTGCCAGTAACGGGATAATCTCTGGAAACACCATATATTTT

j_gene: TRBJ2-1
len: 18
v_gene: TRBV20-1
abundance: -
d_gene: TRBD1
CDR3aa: CSARDQGQGFSQNNEQFF
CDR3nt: TGCAGTGCTCGTGACCAGGGACAGGGCTTTTCACAAAACAATGAGCAGTTCTTC

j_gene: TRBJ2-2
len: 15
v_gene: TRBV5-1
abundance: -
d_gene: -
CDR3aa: CASSEDGTNTGELFF
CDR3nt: TGCGCCAGCAGCGAGGATGGTACGAACACCGGGGAGCTGTTTTTT